The 14 T cell receptor beta chains in this list originate from one sample, sequenced in a study of a mutant IDH1 vaccine in newly diagnosed glioma. No cognate antigen is known for these TCRs. The time point denotes: week 23, last vaccination. Every vaccine dose comprised 300 ug of mutant IDH1 20-mer peptide plus topical imiquimod. Measured with immunoSEQ multiplex PCR; TCRdb has only the in-frame clones, and not every one. Of roughly 36,000 clones in the sample, over 75% were seen once. The material sequenced was PBMCs, taken from a glioma patient whose treatment included an IDH1 peptide vaccine. Receptors were obtained from a man in his forties with glioma.

The V gene is TRBV14, the J gene TRBJ1-4; 8 bases map to TRBD1. The germline V gene has CDR1 SGHDN and CDR2 FVKESK. With 6 bases clipped from V and 5 bases from J, the junction kept 5 bases outside the gene matches. The CDR3 is made up of 14 amino acids. The CDR3 nucleotides read TGTGCCAGCAGTAGGACAGGGATAAATGAAAAACTGTTTTTT. As protein: CASSRTGINEKLFF.

V usage is TRBV19 and J usage is TRBJ1-3, with D tentatively TRBD1 (5 bases). Germline CDR1 is LNHDA and CDR2 is SQIVND (reference sequence). The length of the CDR3 is 13 residues. V was pared by 6 bases and J by 8 bases, with 14 bases between. The CDR3 region has the DNA TGTGCCAGTAGGGACAACCTCGTGGACACCATATATTTT. Amino acid sequence: CASRDNLVDTIYF.

This chain joins TRBV6-5 and TRBJ1-2, with D possibly being TRBD1 (6 bases). The V and J ends lost 0 bases and 2 bases respectively, with 10 bases between them. Germline values: CDR1 MNHEY, CDR2 SVGAGI. CDR3 size: 15 residues. The CDR3 sequence: CASSYSGRGNYGYTF. The CDR3 DNA reads as TGTGCCAGCAGTTACTCCGGCAGGGGAAACTATGGCTACACCTTC.

The chain joins TRBV30 to TRBJ2-1, with 11 bases that match TRBD2. Per germline, CDR1 GTSNPN and CDR2 SVGIG (reference sequence). V lost 1 base, J lost 0 bases, and 11 bases stayed unmatched. The CDR3 loop spans 19 amino acids. Here the CDR3 DNA reads TGTGCCTGGAGTGCTGGGGGACTAGCGGACCCATGCTCCTACAATGAGCAGTTCTTC. Its translation: CAWSAGGLADPCSYNEQFF.

The chain couples TRBV5-1 to TRBJ2-2; D not resolved. The CDR3 has 15 residues. Germline lookup yields CDR1 SGHRS and CDR2 YFSETQ. V gave up 5 bases and J gave up 1 base, with 12 bases separating them. The CDR3 is CASSDSRKNTGELFF. In DNA, the CDR3 is TGCGCCAGCAGTGATTCGAGGAAGAACACCGGGGAGCTGTTTTTT.

This chain joins TRBV28 and TRBJ2-7; the D gene is possibly TRBD1 (6 bases). The V gene lost 7 bases and the J gene lost 0 bases, with 10 bases spanning the gap. The CDR3 extends over 13 amino acids. CDR1 MDHEN and CDR2 SYDVKM come from the germline V gene. CDR3 amino acids: CASTETGSYEQYF. In DNA, the CDR3 is TGTGCCAGCACCGAGACAGGCTCCTACGAGCAGTACTTC.

The chain carries TRBV9 and TRBJ2-7; the match to TRBD1 covers 7 bases. V was clipped by 1 base and J by 7 bases; unmatched bases: 11. Germline lookup yields CDR1 SGDLS and CDR2 YYNGEE. The CDR3 contains 15 residues. The CDR3 region is CASSVSDRVTEEQYF. The CDR3 DNA follows: TGTGCCAGCAGCGTAAGCGACAGGGTAACCGAAGAGCAGTACTTC. The full variable domain, rest sourced from reference TRBV9 and TRBJ2-7, is DSGVTQTPKHLITATGQRVTLRCSPRSGDLSVYWYQQSLDQGLQFLIQYYNGEERAKGNILERFSAQQFPDLHSELNLSSLELGDSALYFCASSVSDRVTEEQYFGPGTRLTVT.

The V gene is TRBV5-5, the J gene TRBJ1-2; D is possibly TRBD1 (6 bases). Trimming removed 5 bases at V and 5 bases at J, with 19 bases between. The CDR3 loop spans 15 amino acids. The V gene's germline CDR1 is SGHKS and CDR2 YYEKEE (reference sequence). The CDR3 DNA sequence: TGTGCCAGCAGACTCCAGCCCGGGACAACATATGGCTACACCTTC. It yields the protein CASRLQPGTTYGYTF. Based on the CDR3 plus reference TRBV5-5 and TRBJ1-2, the full variable domain is DAGVTQSPTHLIKTRGQQVTLRCSPISGHKSVSWYQQVLGQGPQFIFQYYEKEERGRGNFPDRFSARQFPNYSSELNVNALLLGDSALYLCASRLQPGTTYGYTFGSGTRLTVV.

V and J are TRBV9 and TRBJ1-2, with 7 bases that match TRBD1. Germline-derived CDR1 and CDR2 are SGDLS and YYNGEE. V gave up 0 bases and J gave up 8 bases; unmatched junction bases: 10. The length of the CDR3 is 15 residues. The CDR3 region has the DNA TGTGCCAGCAGCGTAGAGGGTCTAACAGGGGACGGCTACACCTTC. This encodes CASSVEGLTGDGYTF.

The chain employs TRBV19 and TRBJ2-3; TRBD1 matches 7 bases. The CDR3 consists of 15 residues. Trimming at V came to 5 bases and at J to 2 bases, leaving 7 bases not matched to a gene. Per the germline V gene, CDR1 is LNHDA and CDR2 is SQIVND (reference sequence). CDR3 DNA: TGTGCCAGTAGTGTGACAGGGATCGTCACAGATACGCAGTATTTT. Amino acid sequence: CASSVTGIVTDTQYF.

The chain is built from TRBV30 and TRBJ1-2; possible D gene TRBD1, 6 bases. Deletions cut 6 bases from V and 3 bases from J, with 17 bases between. Per germline, CDR1 GTSNPN and CDR2 SVGIG (reference sequence). The CDR3 extends over 14 amino acids. The CDR3 protein is CACRRDIRYYGYTF. For the CDR3, the DNA is TGTGCCTGTCGAAGGGACATCCGCTACTATGGCTACACCTTC.

The chain couples TRBV18 to TRBJ2-1; D is unresolved. V lost 2 bases, J lost 3 bases, and 11 bases lay in between. The germline V gene has CDR1 KGHSH and CDR2 LQKENI. This CDR3 spans 15 amino acids. CDR3 nucleotides: TGTGCCAGCTCACCAGTGACTGGGGACTACAATGAGCAGTTCTTC. This sequence encodes CASSPVTGDYNEQFF. Full variable domain (outside the CDR3, taken from reference TRBV18 and TRBJ2-1): NAGVMQNPRHLVRRRGQEARLRCSPMKGHSHVYWYRQLPEEGLKFMVYLQKENIIDESGMPKERFSAEFPKEGPSILRIQQVVRGDSAAYFCASSPVTGDYNEQFFGPGTRLTVL.

The chain employs TRBV23-1 and TRBJ2-1; D is undetermined. TRBV23-1 is recorded as an ORF, its role being uncertain. Trimming took 7 bases from V and 6 from J, leaving 7 bases between them. CDR3 size: 11 residues. In nucleotides, the CDR3 is TGCGCCAGCACCTCGGGCAATGAGCAGTTCTTC. Protein sequence: CASTSGNEQFF.

The chain carries TRBV5-4 and TRBJ1-5, with 8 bases that match TRBD1. Germline-derived CDR1 and CDR2 are SGHNT and YYREEE (reference sequence). With 4 bases clipped from V and 8 bases from J, the junction kept 5 bases outside the gene matches. CDR3 length: 13 amino acids. The CDR3 reads CASSRDRGKPQHF. DNA for the CDR3: TGTGCCAGCAGCCGTGACAGGGGTAAGCCCCAGCATTTT.